These 3 T cell receptor beta chains came from one sample sequenced in a study of blood T cell repertoires in COVID-19. Sequencing used immunoSEQ multiplex PCR; TCRdb keeps in-frame clones, though not all of them. This sample yields approximately 230,000 clones, of which about 80% are seen a single time; 15% belongs to the top ten. The sample comprised PBMCs or T cells enriched from blood (not recorded which). The receptors were sampled from a middle-aged man who had recovered from COVID-19.

The chain is built from TRBV3-1 (or the pseudogene TRBV3-2) and TRBJ1-2; tentatively, D is TRBD1 (5 bases). This CDR3 has 18 amino acids. CDR1 is LGHDT and CDR2 is YNNKEL in the germline V gene (reference sequence). Trimming shortened V by 3 bases and J by 0 bases, and 20 bases separated the two germline ends. This CDR3 is CASSQNGGRRGSNYGYTF. The CDR3 coding sequence is TGTGCCAGCAGCCAGAACGGGGGTCGGCGGGGATCTAACTATGGCTACACCTTC.

This chain uses TRBV9 with TRBJ1-2; D is perhaps TRBD1 (6 bases). V was cut by 0 bases and J by 8 bases, with 17 bases left in between. The CDR3 spans 15 residues. Germline V gene lookup returns CDR1 SGDLS and CDR2 YYNGEE. DNA for the CDR3: TGTGCCAGCAGCGTAGTAGCGGGGGGCGCGAGGGGCTACACCTTC. It codes for CASSVVAGGARGYTF. The full variable domain, in which reference TRBV9 and TRBJ1-2 provide the parts outside the CDR3, is DSGVTQTPKHLITATGQRVTLRCSPRSGDLSVYWYQQSLDQGLQFLIQYYNGEERAKGNILERFSAQQFPDLHSELNLSSLELGDSALYFCASSVVAGGARGYTFGSGTRLTVV.

This clone occurred once. This sequence joins TRBV7-9 and TRBJ2-3; 11 positions agree with TRBD2. V was clipped by 4 bases and J by 1 base; unmatched bases: 7. Germline V gene data show CDR1 as SEHNR and CDR2 as FQNEAQ (reference sequence). CDR3 length equals 17 residues. The CDR3 sequence: CASSYILAGAGTDTQYF. The CDR3, as DNA: TGTGCCAGCAGCTACATACTAGCGGGGGCTGGCACAGATACGCAGTATTTT.